This T cell receptor (beta chain) is from a study of T cells after yellow fever vaccination. Via MiXCR, TCRdb re-called the 5' RACE reads, giving one row per CDR3 protein. The sample carries around 530,000 distinct CDR3 sequences, around 17% recorded once. The study's findings and limits: Once the booster was given, most primary-vaccination clones reappeared, at about 95% for CD4 and more than 85% for CD8. High-abundance clonotypes from the bulk population could contaminate FACS-sorted repertoires.

Details on this clonotype: Its antigen is unknown.

The germline CDR1 and CDR2 sequences are DFQATT and SNEGSKA (reference sequence). This CDR3 is 14 amino acids long. With 3 bases clipped from V and 4 bases from J, the junction kept 5 bases outside the gene matches. The sample consisted of PBMCs, taken more than 4 days after the first yellow fever vaccination. The chain links TRBV20-1 to TRBJ1-4, with 7 positions matching TRBD1. This receptor was identified in a man between 18 and 29 years old who received the YFV17D yellow fever vaccine. In nucleotides, the CDR3 is TGCAGTGCTAGCAAGGGACAGTTTAATGAAAAACTGTTTTTT. The encoded protein is CSASKGQFNEKLFF.